The 18 T cell receptor beta chains listed next were all sequenced from one sample in a study of shared clonotypes between healthy human individuals. CD45RO negativity and positive selection for CCR7 defined naive CD8 cells, a population that excluded terminally differentiated effector memory CD45RA+ cells. Sequenced by immunoSEQ multiplex PCR; TCRdb stores in-frame clones only, minus some. Counted here are fewer than 1 million clones, 96% occurring once; the ten biggest clones make up about 0.25%. Sequencing input: naive CD8+ T cells sorted from blood. These receptors all stem from a man aged 25 to 45 in good health.

This chain connects TRBV9 to TRBJ2-7, with D possibly being TRBD1 or TRBD2 (5 bases each). CDR3 size: 13 residues. V lost 0 bases to trimming and J lost 4 bases, with 8 bases between them. Germline V lookup: CDR1 SGDLS, CDR2 YYNGEE. The CDR3 loop is CASSVGGFYEQYF. The CDR3, as DNA: TGTGCCAGCAGCGTAGGGGGGTTTTACGAGCAGTACTTC.

This chain connects TRBV25-1 to TRBJ2-3, with TRBD2 matching 11 bases. The germline V gene encodes CDR1 MGHDK and CDR2 SYGVNS. There are 17 residues in the CDR3. The trim removed 1 base at V and 3 bases at J, leaving 6 bases unmatched. CDR3 in DNA: TGTGCCAGCAGTGAATCCGTACTAGCGGGAGATACAGATACGCAGTATTTT. Translating gives CASSESVLAGDTDTQYF.

The chain joins TRBV28 to TRBJ2-3, with 9 bases fitting TRBD2. Germline CDR1 is MDHEN and CDR2 is SYDVKM. The trim removed 7 bases at V and 4 bases at J, leaving 12 bases unmatched. This CDR3 contains 16 residues. The CDR3 protein is CASTPGRSGSADTQYF. In nucleotides, the CDR3 is TGTGCCAGCACTCCCGGGCGTAGCGGGAGTGCAGATACGCAGTATTTT.

This clone was counted a single time. The chain carries TRBV7-9 and TRBJ2-7; D gene ambiguous. V was clipped by 4 bases and J by 4 bases, with 14 bases between them. CDR1 and CDR2 (germline): SEHNR, FQNEAQ (reference sequence). The CDR3 loop spans 14 amino acids. This CDR3 reads CASSSTIQSYEQYF. CDR3 nucleotide sequence: TGTGCCAGCAGCTCCACCATACAGAGTTACGAGCAGTACTTC.

This clone was detected once. V and J are TRBV7-9 and TRBJ2-1; TRBD1 aligns across 10 bases. The length of the CDR3 is 15 residues. CDR1 is SEHNR, CDR2 FQNEAQ, per germline (reference sequence). With V trimmed by 5 bases and J by 5 bases, 6 bases remained unmatched. CDR3 nucleotide sequence: TGTGCCAGCAGCGGGGGACAGGGGAACAACAATGAGCAGTTCTTC. Translation gives CASSGGQGNNNEQFF.

The rearrangement links TRBV5-1 to TRBJ2-7; tentatively, D is TRBD1 (6 bases). Germline CDR1 is SGHRS and CDR2 is YFSETQ. The V gene lost 5 bases and the J gene lost 1 base, with 16 bases spanning the gap. The CDR3 is 15 amino acids. CDR3 DNA sequence: TGCGCCAGCAGGGGGACACCAACCGGATCCTACGAGCAGTACTTC. Encoded protein: CASRGTPTGSYEQYF.

This clone was observed a single time. The rearrangement uses TRBV9 and TRBJ2-2, with 8 positions matching TRBD1. The length of the CDR3 is 16 residues. CDR1 is SGDLS and CDR2 is YYNGEE in the germline V gene. The trim removed 4 bases at V and 6 bases at J, leaving 11 bases unmatched. DNA for the CDR3: TGTGCCAGCAGCAGAGGGGACAGGCCGCCGCCCGGGGAGCTGTTTTTT. It yields the protein CASSRGDRPPPGELFF. Full variable domain (outside the CDR3, taken from reference TRBV9 and TRBJ2-2): DSGVTQTPKHLITATGQRVTLRCSPRSGDLSVYWYQQSLDQGLQFLIQYYNGEERAKGNILERFSAQQFPDLHSELNLSSLELGDSALYFCASSRGDRPPPGELFFGEGSRLTVL.

V is TRBV7-9 and J is TRBJ1-4; a weak D match, TRBD1 (6 bases). Trimming left V 1 base short and J 0 bases short, with 12 bases between. The CDR3 has 17 amino acids. CDR1 is SEHNR, CDR2 FQNEAQ, per germline (reference sequence). The CDR3 DNA reads as TGTGCCAGCAGCTTAGGAACCAGGGGTACAACTAATGAAAAACTGTTTTTT. Translation gives CASSLGTRGTTNEKLFF.

This clone was recorded once. This chain links TRBV19 with TRBJ2-7; 10 nucleotides agree with TRBD1. Trimming removed 6 bases from V and 3 bases from J; junction bases left unmatched: 8. The germline gives CDR1 LNHDA, CDR2 SQIVND (reference sequence). There are 15 residues in the CDR3. CDR3 in amino acids: CASSRDRGLNYEQYF. The CDR3 nucleotides read TGTGCCAGTAGCCGAGACAGGGGGCTAAACTACGAGCAGTACTTC.

V usage is TRBV10-2 and J usage is TRBJ1-2; maybe TRBD1 (6 bases). V lost 3 bases to trimming and J lost 1 base, with 12 bases between them. This CDR3 is 15 amino acids long. Germline CDR1 WSHSY, CDR2 SAAADI. The CDR3: CASSEPGTSNYGYTF. For the CDR3, the DNA is TGCGCCAGCAGTGAACCCGGGACAAGTAACTATGGCTACACCTTC.

This clone was seen a single time. This chain links TRBV4-3 with TRBJ2-7; 8 positions agree with TRBD2. This CDR3 has 17 residues. Germline values: CDR1 LGHNA, CDR2 YSLEER. V dropped 0 bases and J dropped 3; count of bases not matched to a gene: 10. CDR3 DNA sequence: TGCGCCAGCAGCCAAGAAGGCGGTAGCGGGAAATTCTACGAGCAGTACTTC. Translated: CASSQEGGSGKFYEQYF.

This sequence joins TRBV29-1 and TRBJ2-1; 9 positions match TRBD2. The V gene's germline CDR1 is SQVTM and CDR2 ANQGSEA. This CDR3 comprises 18 residues. V trimming: 0 bases; J trimming: 2 bases; junction bases outside the gene matches: 11. CDR3 nucleotides: TGCAGCGTTGAAGATACGGCTGTAGCGGGAGTGGCCTACAATGAGCAGTTCTTC. The encoded protein is CSVEDTAVAGVAYNEQFF.

This rearrangement joins TRBV18 to TRBJ2-7; TRBD1 agrees at 8 bases. The CDR3 spans 15 residues. Per the germline V gene, CDR1 is KGHSH and CDR2 is LQKENI. The J segment lost 3 bases and the V segment lost 0 bases, leaving 4 bases of the junction unmatched. The CDR3 region is CASSPPGQEFYEQYF. In nucleotides, the CDR3 is TGTGCCAGCTCACCACCGGGACAGGAATTCTACGAGCAGTACTTC.

This clone appeared a single time. The gene calls are TRBV5-5 and TRBJ2-1; tentatively, D is TRBD1 (5 bases). V lost 4 bases to trimming and J lost 7 bases, with 15 bases between them. The CDR3 has 14 residues. CDR1 and CDR2 from the germline V gene are SGHKS and YYEKEE (reference sequence). Here the CDR3 reads CASSAGWGPNEQFF. CDR3 bases: TGTGCCAGCAGCGCTGGGTGGGGCCCAAATGAGCAGTTCTTC.

The genes are TRBV27 and TRBJ1-2, with D possibly TRBD1 on 5 matching bases. Trimming took 1 base from V and 5 from J, leaving 11 bases between them. Germline V lookup: CDR1 MNHEY, CDR2 SMNVEV (reference sequence). This CDR3 is built from 14 residues. Here the CDR3 DNA reads TGTGCCAGCAGTTTATTGGGGGGGAGGTATGGCTACACCTTC. It yields the protein CASSLLGGRYGYTF.

The chain employs TRBV5-8 and TRBJ2-7, with D possibly being TRBD1 (6 bases). Trimming removed 4 bases at V and 6 bases at J, with 23 bases between. The germline CDR1 and CDR2 sequences are SGHTS and YDEGEE. The CDR3 has 16 amino acids. This CDR3 reads CASSPDRRRYRSEQYF. Here the CDR3 DNA reads TGTGCCAGCAGCCCTGACAGGCGAAGGTATAGGAGCGAGCAGTACTTC.

The chain is built from TRBV19 and TRBJ1-4; 8 bases are a match to TRBD1. The CDR3 length is 14 residues. J lost 6 bases, V lost 4 bases, and 4 bases had no gene match. Per the germline V gene, CDR1 is LNHDA and CDR2 is SQIVND (reference sequence). The DNA of the CDR3 is TGTGCCAGTAGTACCGCAGGGGGCGATGAAAAACTGTTTTTT. It translates to CASSTAGGDEKLFF.

The chain links TRBV6-1 to TRBJ1-5, with D unresolved. V gave up 8 bases and J gave up 6 bases, with 11 bases separating them. The CDR3 contains 12 residues. Per the germline V gene, CDR1 is MNHNS and CDR2 is SASEGT. The CDR3 protein is CASLAGGQPQHF. The CDR3 DNA sequence: TGTGCCAGCCTGGCGGGAGGTCAGCCCCAGCATTTT.